This T cell receptor (beta chain) was recorded in a study of T cell changes during pregnancy in multiple sclerosis. Generated by immunoSEQ multiplex PCR, the TCRdb table keeps only in-frame clones and is missing some. There are around 42,000 clones in the sample; around 93% occur only once, and 0.73% lies in the top ten. Germline V CDR1 and CDR2: LGHNA, YNFKEQ. The CDR3 has 14 residues. After removal of 4 bases from V and 6 bases from J, the junction contained 3 bases not matched to a gene. This clone was counted a single time. The starting material was CD4+ T cells from peripheral blood mononuclear cells, obtained before pregnancy. The rearrangement uses TRBV4-2 and TRBJ2-2, with 9 bases identical to TRBD2. This TCR derives from a female donor with multiple sclerosis, enrolled in a pregnancy study. The CDR3 sequence: CASSLAGAAGELFF. In DNA form, the CDR3 reads TGTGCCAGCAGCCTAGCGGGGGCCGCCGGGGAGCTGTTTTTT.